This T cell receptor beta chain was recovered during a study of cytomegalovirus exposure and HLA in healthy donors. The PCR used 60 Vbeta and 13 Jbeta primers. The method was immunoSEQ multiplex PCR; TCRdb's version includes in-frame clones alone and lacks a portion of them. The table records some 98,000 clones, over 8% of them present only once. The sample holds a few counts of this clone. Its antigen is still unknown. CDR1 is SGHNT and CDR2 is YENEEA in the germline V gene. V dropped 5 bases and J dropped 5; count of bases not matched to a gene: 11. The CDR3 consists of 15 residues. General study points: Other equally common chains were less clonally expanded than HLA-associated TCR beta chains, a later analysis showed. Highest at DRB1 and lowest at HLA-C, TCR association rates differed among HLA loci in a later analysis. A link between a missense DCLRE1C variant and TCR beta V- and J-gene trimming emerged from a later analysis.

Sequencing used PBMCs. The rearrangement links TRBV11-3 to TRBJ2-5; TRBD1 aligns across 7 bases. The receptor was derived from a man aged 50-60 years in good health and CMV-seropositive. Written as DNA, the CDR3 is TGTGCCAGCAGCCCCACAGGGGCACAATGGGAGACCCAGTACTTC. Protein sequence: CASSPTGAQWETQYF. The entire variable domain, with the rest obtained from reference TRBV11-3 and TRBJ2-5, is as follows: EAGVVQSPRYKIIEKKQPVAFWCNPISGHNTLYWYLQNLGQGPELLIRYENEEAVDDSQLPKDRFSAERLKGVDSTLKIQPAELGDSAVYLCASSPTGAQWETQYFGPGTRLLVL.